The rows below give T cell receptor beta chains drawn from one sample of a study of T cell responses to AZD1222 COVID-19 vaccine. Libraries were prepared by immunoSEQ multiplex PCR; TCRdb keeps only in-frame clonotypes and omits some of them. The sample lists about 110,000 clones; around 90% were seen once. The input for sequencing was peripheral blood, taken on day 0 of AZD1222 vaccination. These receptors all come from an adult in good health. Both conserved end residues are part of each CDR3. Each record gives: D gene, clone size, V gene, J gene, CDR3 protein, CDR3 DNA. A D gene is named only where the DNA matches it firmly. Expanded clones get a size class; other rows say once, few or many, or leave the size out.

TRBD1,.,TRBV7-2,TRBJ1-2,CASSPTTGGALGYTF,TGTGCCAGCAGCCCCACGACAGGGGGAGCCCTTGGCTACACCTTC
.,.,TRBV21-1,TRBJ2-7,CASSKERASGTEQYF,TGTGCCAGCAGCAAAGAGAGGGCTAGCGGGACCGAGCAGTACTTC
TRBD1,.,TRBV3-1/TRBV3-2,TRBJ1-6,CASSQTGGGSPLHF,TGTGCCAGCAGCCAAACAGGGGGCGGGTCACCCCTCCACTTT
.,.,TRBV7-9,TRBJ1-3,CASSPYMASSGNTIYF,TGTGCCAGCAGCCCCTACATGGCGAGCTCTGGAAACACCATATATTTT
.,.,TRBV9,TRBJ1-2,CASSVVRDGYTF,TGTGCCAGCAGCGTAGTGCGGGATGGCTACACCTTC
.,.,TRBV19,TRBJ1-5,CASSMRENQPQHF,TGTGCCAGTAGTATGCGAGAGAATCAGCCCCAGCATTTT
TRBD1,.,TRBV5-6,TRBJ1-4,CASSWGTEEKLFF,TGTGCCAGCAGCTGGGGGACAGAGGAAAAACTGTTTTTT
.,.,TRBV20-1,TRBJ2-3,CSARVLDTQYF,TGCAGTGCTAGAGTGCTCGATACGCAGTATTTT
.,.,TRBV9,TRBJ1-1,CASSVTSGKNTEAFF,TGTGCCAGCAGCGTGACCTCAGGGAAGAACACTGAAGCTTTCTTT
.,.,TRBV4-1,TRBJ2-1,CASSQEEGVKQFF,TGCGCCAGCAGCCAAGAGGAGGGGGTAAAGCAGTTCTTC
TRBD1,.,TRBV5-1,TRBJ2-5,CASSLAEQGARETQYF,TGCGCCAGCAGCTTGGCCGAGCAGGGGGCTCGGGAGACCCAGTACTTC
.,.,TRBV28,TRBJ2-7,CASSSGQTYEQYF,TGTGCCAGCAGCTCTGGACAGACCTACGAGCAGTACTTC
.,.,TRBV15,TRBJ2-7,CATSQLIAYEQYF,TGTGCCACCAGCCAGTTAATAGCCTACGAGCAGTACTTC
.,.,TRBV2,TRBJ1-2,CASSEFKGLSAEGF,TGTGCCAGCAGTGAATTTAAGGGGCTCTCGGCGGAGGGCTTC
TRBD1,.,TRBV18,TRBJ2-3,CASSLAGTGIPDTQYF,TGTGCCAGCTCACTTGCCGGGACAGGGATCCCAGATACGCAGTATTTT
.,.,TRBV7-9,TRBJ2-3,CASSLETRFRAVSDTQYF,TGTGCCAGCAGCCTAGAAACTCGATTCAGGGCGGTGAGTGATACGCAGTATTTT
.,.,TRBV30,TRBJ1-3,CVQFTGNTIYF,TGTGTACAGTTCACTGGAAACACCATATATTTT
.,.,TRBV5-1,TRBJ2-4,CASTLVGGEGKNIQYF,TGCGCCAGCACCCTTGTAGGGGGTGAAGGAAAAAACATTCAGTACTTC
TRBD1,.,TRBV19,TRBJ1-2,CASSTRQGSYTF,TGTGCCAGTAGTACCCGACAGGGGTCCTACACCTTC
TRBD1,.,TRBV27,TRBJ1-2,CASSLDRGQIYGYTF,TGTGCCAGCAGTTTGGACAGGGGGCAGATCTATGGCTACACCTTC
TRBD2,.,TRBV5-4,TRBJ2-7,CASSELKAGGVSYEQYF,TGTGCCAGCAGCGAACTTAAAGCGGGAGGGGTCTCCTACGAGCAGTACTTC
TRBD1,.,TRBV27,TRBJ2-1,CASSSPGQGYNEQFF,TGTGCCAGCAGTTCACCGGGACAGGGGTACAATGAGCAGTTCTTC
.,.,TRBV6-1,TRBJ1-2,CASSEAGSYGYTF,TGTGCCAGCAGTGAAGCAGGCAGCTATGGCTACACCTTC
.,.,TRBV3-1/TRBV3-2,TRBJ2-7,CASSQGPSVTYEQYF,TGTGCCAGCAGCCAAGGTCCTAGCGTCACCTACGAGCAGTACTTC
TRBD2,.,TRBV12-5,TRBJ2-5,CASGHPSGGETQYF,TGTGCTAGTGGTCATCCTAGCGGGGGAGAGACCCAGTACTTC
.,.,TRBV5-6,TRBJ1-4,CASSPAGLTNEKLFF,TGTGCCAGCAGCCCCGCAGGGTTAACTAATGAAAAACTGTTTTTT
TRBD1,.,TRBV2,TRBJ1-6,CASSLSGQGENSPLHF,TGTGCCAGCAGCCTCAGTGGACAGGGGGAGAATTCACCCCTCCACTTT
.,.,TRBV7-2,TRBJ1-5,CASSSTGASNQPQHF,TGTGCCAGCAGCTCGACAGGAGCTAGCAATCAGCCCCAGCATTTT
.,.,TRBV5-1,TRBJ1-2,CASSLISGSNYGYTF,TGCGCCAGCAGCTTGATCTCAGGCTCTAACTATGGCTACACCTTC
TRBD1,.,TRBV18,TRBJ2-5,CASSPGQGETQYF,TGTGCCAGCTCACCTGGACAGGGCGAGACCCAGTACTTC
TRBD2,.,TRBV7-3,TRBJ2-1,CASSLHQAGAYNEQFF,TGTGCCAGCAGCCTCCATCAAGCGGGGGCCTACAATGAGCAGTTCTTC
TRBD2,.,TRBV7-2,TRBJ2-2,CASSTRRGLGRNTGELFF,TGTGCCAGCAGCACCAGAAGGGGACTAGGACGAAACACCGGGGAGCTGTTTTTT
TRBD1,once,TRBV10-3,TRBJ1-2,CAPRRGDRGTGYTF,TGTGCCCCAAGGAGGGGGGACAGGGGGACTGGCTACACCTTC
.,.,TRBV2,TRBJ1-5,CATSFRGQPQHF,TGTGCCACATCCTTCCGGGGTCAGCCCCAGCATTTT
.,.,TRBV6-5,TRBJ1-1,CAIIPGSAEAFF,TGTGCCATCATCCCAGGGTCCGCTGAAGCTTTCTTT
.,.,TRBV3-1/TRBV3-2,TRBJ2-2,CASSPSGTRNTGELFF,TGTGCCAGCAGCCCCTCAGGAACTCGGAACACCGGGGAGCTGTTTTTT
TRBD2,.,TRBV5-1,TRBJ2-1,CASSLGLATYNEQFF,TGCGCCAGCAGCCTCGGACTAGCGACCTACAATGAGCAGTTCTTC
TRBD1,once,TRBV18,TRBJ1-1,CASSPQTGPTEAFF,TGTGCCAGCTCACCGCAGACAGGGCCCACTGAAGCTTTCTTT
.,.,TRBV7-3,TRBJ2-7,CASRGESSYEQYF,TGTGCCAGCAGGGGTGAGAGCTCCTACGAGCAGTACTTC
.,.,TRBV7-3,TRBJ2-1,CASSQLAGVYNEQFF,TGTGCCAGCAGCCAACTAGCAGGAGTGTACAATGAGCAGTTCTTC
TRBD1,.,TRBV11-2,TRBJ2-1,CASSWDRGGQFF,TGTGCCAGCAGCTGGGACAGGGGGGGACAGTTCTTC
.,.,TRBV5-1,TRBJ1-2,CASSLGPRDGYTF,TGCGCCAGCAGCTTGGGGCCCCGGGATGGCTACACCTTC
.,.,TRBV11-2,TRBJ2-3,CASSSRAGAGDTQYF,TGTGCCAGCAGCTCCCGAGCAGGAGCGGGAGATACGCAGTATTTT
.,.,TRBV12-3/TRBV12-4,TRBJ1-2,CASSHRSNYGYTF,TGTGCCAGCAGCCACAGGAGTAACTATGGCTACACCTTC
.,.,TRBV29-1,TRBJ1-1,CSATGQNTEAFF,TGCAGCGCCACTGGACAGAACACTGAAGCTTTCTTT
.,.,TRBV7-2,TRBJ2-7,CASRFRAIASYEQYF,TGTGCCAGCAGGTTTCGCGCGATAGCATCCTACGAGCAGTACTTC
TRBD2,.,TRBV30,TRBJ2-1,CAWSPQDGGREQFF,TGTGCCTGGAGTCCCCAAGACGGCGGGAGGGAGCAGTTCTTC
.,.,TRBV27,TRBJ2-5,CASSLQRRETQYF,TGTGCCAGCAGCCTACAGAGGAGGGAGACCCAGTACTTC
TRBD2,.,TRBV5-1,TRBJ2-2,CASSPGTSGRPGGELFF,TGCGCCAGCAGCCCGGGGACTAGCGGGAGGCCGGGCGGGGAGCTGTTTTTT
.,.,TRBV7-8,TRBJ1-2,CASSFFDSSNYGYTF,TGTGCCAGCAGCTTTTTTGACAGTTCTAACTATGGCTACACCTTC
.,.,TRBV5-1,TRBJ2-3,CASSLAIAVSTDTQYF,TGCGCCAGCAGCTTGGCGATAGCGGTTAGCACAGATACGCAGTATTTT
.,.,TRBV27,TRBJ2-1,CATRLRQGEGNEQFF,TGTGCCACCCGACTCCGGCAGGGGGAGGGCAATGAGCAGTTCTTC
.,.,TRBV7-3,TRBJ2-5,CASSLDSLGETQYF,TGTGCCAGCAGCTTAGATTCTTTGGGCGAGACCCAGTACTTC
TRBD2,.,TRBV4-2,TRBJ2-1,CASSQVAGLLSNEQFF,TGTGCCAGCAGCCAGGTAGCGGGACTATTGAGCAATGAGCAGTTCTTC
.,.,TRBV5-1,TRBJ2-7,CASSLERSYEQYF,TGCGCCAGCAGCTTGGAAAGGTCCTACGAGCAGTACTTC